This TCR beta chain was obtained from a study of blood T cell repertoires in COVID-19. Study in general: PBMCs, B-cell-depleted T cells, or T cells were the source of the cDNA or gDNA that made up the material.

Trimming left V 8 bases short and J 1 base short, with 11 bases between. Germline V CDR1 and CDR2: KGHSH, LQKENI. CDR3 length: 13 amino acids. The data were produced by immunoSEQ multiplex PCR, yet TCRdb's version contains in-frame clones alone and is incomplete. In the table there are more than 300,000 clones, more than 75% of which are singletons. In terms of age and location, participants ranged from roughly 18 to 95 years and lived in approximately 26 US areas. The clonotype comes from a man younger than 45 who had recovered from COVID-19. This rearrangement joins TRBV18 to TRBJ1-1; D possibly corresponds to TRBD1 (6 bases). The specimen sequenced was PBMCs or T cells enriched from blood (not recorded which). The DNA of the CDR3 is TGTGCCAGCCACCCGACAGGGAACACTGAAGCTTTCTTT. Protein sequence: CASHPTGNTEAFF.